This T cell receptor (beta chain) emerged from a study of T cell responses to AZD1222 COVID-19 vaccine. Generated by immunoSEQ multiplex PCR, the TCRdb table keeps only in-frame clones and is missing some. The sample carries 90,000 to 100,000 clones, 70% to 90% recorded once. This clone was detected once. The germline gives CDR1 LNHDA, CDR2 SQIVND (reference sequence). The CDR3 is 14 amino acids. The V end was cut by 7 bases, the J end by 9 bases, with 16 bases between. The chain combines TRBV19 with TRBJ1-6, with a tentative D call TRBD1 (5 bases). Specimen: peripheral blood, collected on day 0 of AZD1222 vaccination. The sequence came from an adult in good health. The CDR3 sequence is CASTPGQGGSPLHF. The CDR3 DNA reads as TGTGCCAGTACCCCCGGGCAGGGAGGTTCACCCCTCCACTTT. Full variable domain (missing parts from reference TRBV19 and TRBJ1-6): DGGITQSPKYLFRKEGQNVTLSCEQNLNHDAMYWYRQDPGQGLRLIYYSQIVNDFQKGDIAEGYSVSREKKESFPLTVTSAQKNPTAFYLCASTPGQGGSPLHFGNGTRLTVT.